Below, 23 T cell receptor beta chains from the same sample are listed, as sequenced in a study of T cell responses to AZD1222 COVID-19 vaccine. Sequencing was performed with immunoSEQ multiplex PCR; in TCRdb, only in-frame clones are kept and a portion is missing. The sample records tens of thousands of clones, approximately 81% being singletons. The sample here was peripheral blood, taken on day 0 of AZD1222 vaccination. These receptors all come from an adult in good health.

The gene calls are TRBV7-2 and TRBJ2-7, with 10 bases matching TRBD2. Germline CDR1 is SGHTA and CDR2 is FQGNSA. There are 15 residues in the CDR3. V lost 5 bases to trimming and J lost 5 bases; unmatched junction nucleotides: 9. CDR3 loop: CASSLQAGGSHEQYF. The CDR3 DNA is TGTGCCAGCAGCCTACAAGCGGGAGGGTCCCACGAGCAGTACTTC.

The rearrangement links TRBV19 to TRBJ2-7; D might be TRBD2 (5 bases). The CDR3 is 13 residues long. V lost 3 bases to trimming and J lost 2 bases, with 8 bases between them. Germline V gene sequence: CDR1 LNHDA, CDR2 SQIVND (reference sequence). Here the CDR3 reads CASSISTTYEQYF. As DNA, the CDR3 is TGTGCCAGTAGTATCTCGACTACCTACGAGCAGTACTTC.

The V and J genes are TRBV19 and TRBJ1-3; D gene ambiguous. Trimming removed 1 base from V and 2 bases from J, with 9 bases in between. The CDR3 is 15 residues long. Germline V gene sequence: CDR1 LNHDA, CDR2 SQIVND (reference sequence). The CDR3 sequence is CASSIGSWAGNTIYF. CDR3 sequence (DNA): TGTGCCAGTAGTATAGGGTCCTGGGCTGGAAACACCATATATTTT.

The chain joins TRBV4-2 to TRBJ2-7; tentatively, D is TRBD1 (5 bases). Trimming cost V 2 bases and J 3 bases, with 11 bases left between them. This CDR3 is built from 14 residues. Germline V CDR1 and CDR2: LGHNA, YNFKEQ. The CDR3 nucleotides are TGTGCCAGCAGCCAAAGCCTTAGGGGCTACGAGCAGTACTTC. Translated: CASSQSLRGYEQYF.

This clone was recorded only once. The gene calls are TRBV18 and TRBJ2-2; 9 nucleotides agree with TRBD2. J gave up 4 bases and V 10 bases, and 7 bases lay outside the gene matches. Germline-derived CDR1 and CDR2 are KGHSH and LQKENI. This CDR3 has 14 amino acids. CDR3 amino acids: CATGSGRGTGELFF. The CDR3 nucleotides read TGTGCCACGGGTAGCGGGAGAGGCACCGGGGAGCTGTTTTTT.

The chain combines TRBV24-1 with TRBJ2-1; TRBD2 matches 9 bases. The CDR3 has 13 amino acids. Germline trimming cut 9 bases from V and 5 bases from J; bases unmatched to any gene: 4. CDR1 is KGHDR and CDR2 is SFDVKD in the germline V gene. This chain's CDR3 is CATGAGGNNEQFF. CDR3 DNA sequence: TGTGCCACCGGGGCGGGGGGGAACAATGAGCAGTTCTTC.

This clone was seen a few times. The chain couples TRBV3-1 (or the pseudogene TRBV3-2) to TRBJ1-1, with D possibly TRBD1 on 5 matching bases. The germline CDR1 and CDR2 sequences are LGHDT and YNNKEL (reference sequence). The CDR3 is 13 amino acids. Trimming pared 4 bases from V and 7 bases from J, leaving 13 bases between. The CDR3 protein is CASSPSRAIEAFF. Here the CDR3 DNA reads TGTGCCAGCAGCCCCAGCAGGGCGATTGAAGCTTTCTTT.

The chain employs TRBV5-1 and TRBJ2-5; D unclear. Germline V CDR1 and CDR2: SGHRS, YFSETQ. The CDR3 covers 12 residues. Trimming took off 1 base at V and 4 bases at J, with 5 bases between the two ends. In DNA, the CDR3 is TGCGCCAGCAGCTTGAATCCAGAGACCCAGTACTTC. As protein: CASSLNPETQYF. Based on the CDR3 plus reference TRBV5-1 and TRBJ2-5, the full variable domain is KAGVTQTPRYLIKTRGQQVTLSCSPISGHRSVSWYQQTPGQGLQFLFEYFSETQRNKGNFPGRFSGRQFSNSRSEMNVSTLELGDSALYLCASSLNPETQYFGPGTRLLVL.

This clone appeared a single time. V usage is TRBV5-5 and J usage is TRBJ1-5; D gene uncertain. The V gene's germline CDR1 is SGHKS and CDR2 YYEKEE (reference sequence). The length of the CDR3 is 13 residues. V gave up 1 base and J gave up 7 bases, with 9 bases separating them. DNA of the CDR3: TGTGCCAGCAGCTTGTCGGGCCGACAGCCCCAGCATTTT. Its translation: CASSLSGRQPQHF.

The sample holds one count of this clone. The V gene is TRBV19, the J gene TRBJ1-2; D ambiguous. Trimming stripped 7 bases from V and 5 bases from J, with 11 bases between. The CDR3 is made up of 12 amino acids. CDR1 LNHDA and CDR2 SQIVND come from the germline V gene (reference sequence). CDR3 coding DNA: TGTGCCAGTAAAACCGGGGTTTATGGCTACACCTTC. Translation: CASKTGVYGYTF.

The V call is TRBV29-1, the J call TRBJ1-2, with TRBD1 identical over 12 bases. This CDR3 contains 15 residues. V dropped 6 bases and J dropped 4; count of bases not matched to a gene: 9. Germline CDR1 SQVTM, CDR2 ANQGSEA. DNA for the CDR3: TGCAGCGTGATACCCGGGACAGGGGGCAGCTATGGCTACACCTTC. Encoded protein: CSVIPGTGGSYGYTF. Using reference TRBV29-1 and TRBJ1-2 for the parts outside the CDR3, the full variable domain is SAVISQKPSRDICQRGTSLTIQCQVDSQVTMMFWYRQQPGQSLTLIATANQGSEATYESGFVIDKFPISRPNLTFSTLTVSNMSPEDSSIYLCSVIPGTGGSYGYTFGSGTRLTVV.

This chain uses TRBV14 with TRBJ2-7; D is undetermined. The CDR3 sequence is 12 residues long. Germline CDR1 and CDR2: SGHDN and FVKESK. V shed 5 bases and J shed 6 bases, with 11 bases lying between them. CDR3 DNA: TGTGCCAGCAGCAGTTCCGGGCCCGAGCAGTACTTC. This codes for CASSSSGPEQYF.

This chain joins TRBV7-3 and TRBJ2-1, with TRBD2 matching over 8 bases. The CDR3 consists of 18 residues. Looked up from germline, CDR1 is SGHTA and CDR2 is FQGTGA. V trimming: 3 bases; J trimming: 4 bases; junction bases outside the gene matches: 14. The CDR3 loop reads CASSFRGVVAGIYNEQFF. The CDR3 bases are TGTGCCAGCAGCTTTAGGGGTGTAGTAGCGGGGATATACAATGAGCAGTTCTTC.

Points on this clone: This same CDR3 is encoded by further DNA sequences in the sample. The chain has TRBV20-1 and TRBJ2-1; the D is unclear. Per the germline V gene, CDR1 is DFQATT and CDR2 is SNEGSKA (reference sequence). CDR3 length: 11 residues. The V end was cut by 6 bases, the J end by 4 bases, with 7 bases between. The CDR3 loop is CSAKPYNEQFF. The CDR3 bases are TGCAGTGCGAAACCATACAATGAGCAGTTCTTC.

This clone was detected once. The CDR3 nucleotides are TGTGCCAGCAGTCGCTACAGGGGGCAAGAGACCCAGTACTTC. It encodes CASSRYRGQETQYF. The V and J genes are TRBV6-5 and TRBJ2-5, with 8 nucleotides matching TRBD1. The CDR3 spans 14 residues. Germline assignment: CDR1 MNHEY and CDR2 SVGAGI. After removal of 5 bases from V and 2 bases from J, the junction contained 4 bases not matched to a gene.

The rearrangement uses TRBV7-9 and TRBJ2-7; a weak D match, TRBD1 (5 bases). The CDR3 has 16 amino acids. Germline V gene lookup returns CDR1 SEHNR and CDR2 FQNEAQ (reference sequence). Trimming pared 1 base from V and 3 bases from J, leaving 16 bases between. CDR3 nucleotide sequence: TGTGCCAGCAGCTTAGAGGGGATCATAAGAAACTACGAGCAGTACTTC. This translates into CASSLEGIIRNYEQYF.

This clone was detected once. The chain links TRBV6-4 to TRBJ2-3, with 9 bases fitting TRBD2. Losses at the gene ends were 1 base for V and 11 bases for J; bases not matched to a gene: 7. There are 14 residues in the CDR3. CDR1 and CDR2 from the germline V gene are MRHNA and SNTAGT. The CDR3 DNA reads TGTGCCAGCAGTGACTTTGCGGGGGGGCCAGGGCAGTATTTT. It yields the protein CASSDFAGGPGQYF.

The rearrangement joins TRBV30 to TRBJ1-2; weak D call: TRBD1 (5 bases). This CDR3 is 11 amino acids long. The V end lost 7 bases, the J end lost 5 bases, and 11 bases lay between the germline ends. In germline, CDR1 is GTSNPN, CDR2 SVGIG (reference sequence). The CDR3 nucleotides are TGTGCCTTCGGGACGGCATATGGCTACACCTTC. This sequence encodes CAFGTAYGYTF.

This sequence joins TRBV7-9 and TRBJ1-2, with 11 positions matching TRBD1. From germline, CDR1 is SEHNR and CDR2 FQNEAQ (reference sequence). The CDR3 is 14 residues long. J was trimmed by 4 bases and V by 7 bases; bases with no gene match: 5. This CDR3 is CASTSGTGGYGYTF. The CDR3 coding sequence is TGTGCCAGCACATCCGGGACAGGGGGCTATGGCTACACCTTC. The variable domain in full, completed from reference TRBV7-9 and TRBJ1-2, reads DTGVSQNPRHKITKRGQNVTFRCDPISEHNRLYWYRQTLGQGPEFLTYFQNEAQLEKSRLLSDRFSAERPKGSFSTLEIQRTEQGDSAMYLCASTSGTGGYGYTFGSGTRLTVV.

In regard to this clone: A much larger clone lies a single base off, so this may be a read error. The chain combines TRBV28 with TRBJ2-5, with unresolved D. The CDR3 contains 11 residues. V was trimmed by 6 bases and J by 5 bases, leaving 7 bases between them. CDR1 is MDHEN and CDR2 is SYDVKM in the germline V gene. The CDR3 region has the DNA TGTGCCAGCAGCTTCGGGGAGACCCAGTACTTC. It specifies CASSFGETQYF.

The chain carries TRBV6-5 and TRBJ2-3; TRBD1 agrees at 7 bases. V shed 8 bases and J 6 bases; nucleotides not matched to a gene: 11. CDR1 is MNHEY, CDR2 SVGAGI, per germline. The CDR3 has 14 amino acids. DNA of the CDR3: TGTGCCAGCCAGTTCCAGACAGGGCGGGATACGCAGTATTTT. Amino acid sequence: CASQFQTGRDTQYF.

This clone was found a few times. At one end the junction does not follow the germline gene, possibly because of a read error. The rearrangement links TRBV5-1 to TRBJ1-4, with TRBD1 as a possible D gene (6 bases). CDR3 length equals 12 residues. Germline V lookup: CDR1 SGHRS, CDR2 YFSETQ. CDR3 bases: TGCGCCAGCGGCTTTACAGGGGAAAAACTGTTTTTT. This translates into CASGFTGEKLFF.

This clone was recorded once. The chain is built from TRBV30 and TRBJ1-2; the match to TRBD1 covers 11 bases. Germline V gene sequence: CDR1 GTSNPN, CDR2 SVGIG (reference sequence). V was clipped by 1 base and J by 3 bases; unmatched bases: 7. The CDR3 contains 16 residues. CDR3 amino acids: CAWSGTGGAEHYGYTF. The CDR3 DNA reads TGTGCCTGGAGTGGGACAGGGGGCGCCGAGCACTATGGCTACACCTTC.